This T cell receptor (beta chain) comes out of a study of T cells after yellow fever vaccination. This clonotype was counted a few times. As yet, its antigen is unknown. Each CDR3 protein is one row after TCRdb ran MiXCR on the 5' RACE reads. The repertoire has a few hundred thousand distinct CDR3 sequences, roughly a sixth of them found once; the top ten carry over 15%. Study-level points and caveats: Post-booster samples contained most primary-vaccination clones (approximately 96% CD4, around 90% CD8). Only a small proportion of the clonotypes turned up in both the CD4 and the CD8 compartments, likely arising from convergent recombination.

Per germline, CDR1 LGHDT and CDR2 YNNKEL (reference sequence). Trimming pared 2 bases from V and 9 bases from J, leaving 20 bases between. The CDR3 sequence is 16 residues long. J is TRBJ2-1 and V is TRBV3-1; D might be TRBD1 or TRBD2, each matching 6 bases. The TCR originated in a man aged 18 to 30 who received the YFV17D yellow fever vaccine. Sequencing used PBMCs, obtained before the yellow fever booster vaccination. CDR3: CASSQLEWRLGGEQFF. The CDR3 bases are TGTGCCAGCAGCCAACTTGAATGGCGACTAGGGGGTGAGCAGTTCTTC.